Following are 16 T cell receptor beta chains from one sample sequenced in a study of vaccination effects on CD4 cells after COVID-19. These receptors lack a known antigen. Assay used: immunoSEQ multiplex PCR; TCRdb lists only in-frame clones, some missing. This table has over 55,000 clones, approximately 71% appearing once. The ViraFEST assay expanded antigen-specific CD4+ T cells with viral peptide pools before sequencing. Subsequent to a culture period of approximately 11 days, CD4+ T cells were isolated. Previously uninfected by SARS-CoV-2, the vaccine recipients also showed negative nucleocapsid antibodies. The sequenced sample was CD4+ T cells from PBMCs cultured with HCoV-OC43 spike peptides, obtained before COVID-19 vaccination. The subset was: HCoV-OC43 spike overlapping peptide pool stimulation. The receptor source for this set is a human donor who received a COVID-19 vaccine.

This clone was recorded once. This chain joins TRBV30 and TRBJ1-6, with 12 nucleotides matching TRBD1. V dropped 2 bases and J dropped 8; count of bases not matched to a gene: 19. Germline V gene sequence: CDR1 GTSNPN, CDR2 SVGIG (reference sequence). The CDR3 contains 20 residues. In DNA form, the CDR3 reads TGTGCCTGGAGTAAACTCCTTTCGGGACAGGGGGCTCGCGAGGATTCACCCCTCCACTTT. Amino acids: CAWSKLLSGQGAREDSPLHF.

The chain couples TRBV24-1 to TRBJ2-5, with a tentative D call TRBD2 (5 bases). The CDR3 length is 16 residues. The V gene lost 4 bases and the J gene lost 2 bases, with 16 bases spanning the gap. CDR1 is KGHDR and CDR2 is SFDVKD in the germline V gene. CDR3: CATSDQTGILQETQYF. The CDR3 DNA reads TGTGCCACCAGTGACCAAACCGGGATCCTACAAGAGACCCAGTACTTC.

The rearrangement uses TRBV7-2 and TRBJ2-1, with 8 bases lining up with TRBD2. Germline assignment: CDR1 SGHTA and CDR2 FQGNSA. CDR3 length equals 17 residues. Germline trimming cut 4 bases from V and 6 bases from J; bases unmatched to any gene: 14. As DNA, the CDR3 is TGTGCCAGCAGCTCCTCCGGGGGGGGCTACGGGGGCAATGAGCAGTTCTTC. It specifies CASSSSGGGYGGNEQFF.

The chain recombines TRBV5-1 with TRBJ2-1; perhaps D is TRBD1 or TRBD2 (5 bases each). The germline CDR1 and CDR2 sequences are SGHRS and YFSETQ. The CDR3 has 15 residues. Trimming stripped 5 bases from V and 6 bases from J, with 18 bases between. The chain's CDR3 is CASSSTRGSGNEQFF. CDR3 DNA: TGCGCCAGCAGTTCTACTAGGGGATCGGGCAATGAGCAGTTCTTC.

The chain couples TRBV4-3 to TRBJ1-5; 7 bases agree with TRBD1. This CDR3 contains 17 residues. Germline CDR1 and CDR2: LGHNA and YSLEER. With 2 bases clipped from V and 2 bases from J, the junction kept 9 bases outside the gene matches. As DNA, the CDR3 is TGCGCCAGCAGCCAATATTGGGCAGGGGGTGGCAATCAGCCCCAGCATTTT. Translation gives CASSQYWAGGGNQPQHF.

The genes are TRBV19 and TRBJ2-7; 7 nucleotides agree with TRBD1. Trimming removed 6 bases from V and 4 bases from J; junction bases left unmatched: 12. This CDR3 comprises 15 residues. Germline CDR1 LNHDA, CDR2 SQIVND (reference sequence). CDR3 region: CASSTDRDSAYEQYV. CDR3 sequence (DNA): TGTGCCAGTAGCACTGACCGGGACAGCGCTTACGAGCAGTACGTC.

This clone was counted once. V gene TRBV4-2 combines with J gene TRBJ1-4, with a possible D match to TRBD1 (5 bases). The CDR3 has 16 amino acids. Germline V gives CDR1 LGHNA, CDR2 YNFKEQ. With 0 bases removed from V and 8 bases from J, the gap between germline ends came to 16 bases. CDR3 in amino acids: CASSQDRPGWGEKLFF. Here the CDR3 DNA reads TGTGCCAGCAGCCAAGATAGGCCAGGTTGGGGGGAAAAACTGTTTTTT.

V gene TRBV24-1 combines with J gene TRBJ2-2; unclear D gene. Germline CDR1 and CDR2: KGHDR and SFDVKD. The V end lost 9 bases, the J end lost 1 base, and 11 bases lay between the germline ends. This CDR3 has 14 amino acids. CDR3 loop: CATRDGRNTGELFF. The CDR3, as DNA: TGTGCCACCCGCGATGGAAGGAACACCGGGGAGCTGTTTTTT.

The chain has TRBV19 and TRBJ2-7; 9 nucleotides line up with TRBD1. CDR1 is LNHDA and CDR2 is SQIVND in the germline V gene (reference sequence). The ends lost 5 bases at V and 2 bases at J; junction bases unmatched: 16. The length of the CDR3 is 18 residues. In nucleotides, the CDR3 is TGTGCCAGTAGTTCAACATCGGCTGACAGGGGGACCGCCTACGAGCAGTACGTC. Encoded protein: CASSSTSADRGTAYEQYV.

This clone appeared a single time. The V gene is TRBV18, the J gene TRBJ2-7; tentatively, D is TRBD1 or TRBD2 (7 bases each). V lost 6 bases, J lost 6 bases, and 24 bases lay in between. The CDR3 sequence is 16 residues long. Germline CDR1 is KGHSH and CDR2 is LQKENI. The CDR3 bases are TGTGCCAGCTCCTACACCGGGACAGCGGGACTAAGCGAGCAGTACGTC. It specifies CASSYTGTAGLSEQYV.

The chain recombines TRBV6-5 with TRBJ2-3, with unresolved D. With 4 bases removed from V and 3 bases from J, the gap between germline ends came to 11 bases. The length of the CDR3 is 14 residues. Germline V gene lookup returns CDR1 MNHEY and CDR2 SVGAGI. CDR3 DNA sequence: TGTGCCAGCAGTTCTTATCTAGAAACAGATACGCAGTATTTT. Its protein is CASSSYLETDTQYF.

V is TRBV5-5 and J is TRBJ2-1; D gene ambiguous. The length of the CDR3 is 11 residues. The V end lost 5 bases, the J end lost 9 bases, and 9 bases lay between the germline ends. The germline CDR1 and CDR2 sequences are SGHKS and YYEKEE (reference sequence). The CDR3 reads CASSPPGEQFF. CDR3 DNA sequence: TGTGCCAGCAGTCCCCCGGGTGAGCAGTTCTTC. Supplemented by reference TRBV5-5 and TRBJ2-1, the full variable domain reads DAGVTQSPTHLIKTRGQQVTLRCSPISGHKSVSWYQQVLGQGPQFIFQYYEKEERGRGNFPDRFSARQFPNYSSELNVNALLLGDSALYLCASSPPGEQFFGPGTRLTVL.

This chain joins TRBV4-1 and TRBJ2-5, with D uncertain. Trimming took 4 bases from V and 1 from J, leaving 16 bases between them. Germline-derived CDR1 and CDR2 are MGHRA and YSYEKL. This CDR3 region has 16 residues. CDR3 sequence (DNA): TGCGCCAGCAGCCTTCCCTCCGCTAGGATCCAAGAGACCCAGTACTTC. As protein: CASSLPSARIQETQYF.

The rearrangement links TRBV19 to TRBJ2-3; D gene unclear. CDR1 and CDR2 (germline): LNHDA, SQIVND (reference sequence). V lost 1 base to trimming and J lost 3 bases, with 8 bases between them. The CDR3 is made up of 14 amino acids. CDR3 amino acids: CASSIGTVTDTQYF. CDR3 DNA: TGTGCCAGTAGTATAGGGACGGTAACAGATACGCAGTATTTT.

This clone showed up just a few times. The rearrangement links TRBV5-1 to TRBJ1-1; 8 bases are a match to TRBD1. Trimming removed 4 bases from V and 4 bases from J; junction bases left unmatched: 9. The CDR3 sequence is 15 residues long. Germline CDR1 and CDR2: SGHRS and YFSETQ. The CDR3 reads CASSPLPQGGTEAFF. The CDR3 region has the DNA TGCGCCAGCAGCCCATTACCACAGGGGGGCACTGAAGCTTTCTTT.

The rearrangement uses TRBV6-6 and TRBJ1-5, with 12 bases identical to TRBD1. CDR1 MNHNY and CDR2 SVGAGI come from the germline V gene (reference sequence). The CDR3 has 16 residues. The V segment lost 6 bases and the J segment 4 bases; nucleotides outside the gene matches: 7. This chain's CDR3 is CASRPGQGATNQPQHF. The CDR3 DNA reads as TGTGCCAGCAGGCCGGGACAGGGGGCGACTAATCAGCCCCAGCATTTT.